Sequencing of this T cell receptor (beta chain) was carried out in a study of CXCR3-negative and CXCR3-positive naive CD8 T cells. UMI labels and 5' RACE were used to prepare the TRB cDNA libraries. TCRdb reprocessed the 5' RACE reads; each CDR3 protein has one entry and no DNA is given. This listing includes approximately 88,000 distinct CDR3 sequences. Overall study findings and caveats: Comparison of naive cells showed more hydrophobic TRB CDR3s in CXCR3-positive than in CXCR3-negative naive cells. Naive CXCR3-positive and CXCR3-negative cells shared TRBV-TRBJ usage; memory cells diverged.

As to this clonotype: Its antigen is undetermined.

This CDR3 comprises 15 residues. Per the germline V gene, CDR1 is MNHEY and CDR2 is SVGAGI. The sample consisted of naive CXCR3- CD8+ T cells from blood. The sample's subset: CD45RO-CCR7+CD27+CD95- naive CD8+ T cells lacking CXCR3 (TNR3-). This receptor was taken from a human donor in good health. Some clones in this sample may be carry-over from other donors' samples. The chain links TRBV6-5 to TRBJ2-7; TCRdb reports TRBD1, a call that lacks DNA to check it against. CDR3 loop: CASSSRQGSFYEQYF.